Described below is a single T cell receptor beta chain sequence and its context. What it recognizes is unknown. The CDR3 consists of 13 residues. The V end was cut by 1 base, the J end by 1 base, with 7 bases between. The germline V gene has CDR1 SQVTM and CDR2 ANQGSEA. The data were obtained in a study of CD8 T cells in ankylosing spondylitis. The study, taken as a whole, reports: The disease-linked clones had a CD8+ phenotype and low blood frequencies.

Making use of molecular barcodes, quantitative 5'-RACE generated TCR beta libraries. One entry per CDR3 protein results from TCRdb running MiXCR on the 5' RACE reads. The data hold 200,000 to 300,000 distinct CDR3 sequences, with 24% observed a single time. The receptor was derived from a male donor with ankylosing spondylitis or in good health (not recorded which). The V call is TRBV29-1, the J call TRBJ2-5; D not certain. The material sequenced was blood, either unsorted or a sorted T cell fraction (not recorded which). The CDR3, as DNA: TGCAGCGTTGAAGTCTACAGCCAAGAGACCCAGTACTTC. Translating it yields CSVEVYSQETQYF.